The sequence of this T cell receptor beta chain was determined in a study of cytomegalovirus exposure and HLA in healthy donors. Comments on this clone: What it recognizes is unknown.

Overall study results and limits: DRB1 showed the most TCR associations and HLA-C the fewest in a later analysis, as rates varied by HLA locus.

PCR was performed using 60 Vbeta and 13 Jbeta primers. TCRdb's table, derived via immunoSEQ multiplex PCR, lists solely in-frame clones and lacks some. The table shows under 150,000 clones, with less than 80% occurring only once. V lost 3 bases and J lost 7, with 14 bases in between. Germline assignment: CDR1 SGHNT and CDR2 YYREEE (reference sequence). The CDR3 covers 15 residues. Sample: PBMCs. This receptor was taken from a female donor in good health and CMV-seropositive. This chain uses TRBV5-4 with TRBJ1-6; D remains ambiguous. Written as DNA, the CDR3 is TGTGCCAGCAGCTCCCTGACACTCCCGAATTCACCCCTCCACTTT. Protein sequence: CASSSLTLPNSPLHF.